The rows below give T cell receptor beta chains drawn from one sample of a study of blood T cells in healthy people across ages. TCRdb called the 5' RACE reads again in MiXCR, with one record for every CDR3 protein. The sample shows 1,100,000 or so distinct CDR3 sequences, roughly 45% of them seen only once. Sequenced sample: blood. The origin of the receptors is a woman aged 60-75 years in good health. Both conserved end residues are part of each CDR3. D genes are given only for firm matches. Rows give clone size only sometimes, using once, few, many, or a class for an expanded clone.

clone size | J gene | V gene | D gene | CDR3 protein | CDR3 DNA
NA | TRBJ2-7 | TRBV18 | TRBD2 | CASHSGRPSGGEQYF | TGTGCCAGTCATAGCGGGAGGCCCTCCGGGGGCGAGCAGTACTTC
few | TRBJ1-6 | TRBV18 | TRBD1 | CASSEGQGGNSPLHF | TGTGCCAGCTCAGAAGGACAGGGAGGTAATTCACCCCTCCACTTT
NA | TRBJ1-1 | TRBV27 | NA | CASSRGGVVTEAFF | TGTGCCAGCAGCCGCGGAGGAGTGGTCACTGAAGCTTTCTTT
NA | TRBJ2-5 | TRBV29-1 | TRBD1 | CSVGASATGGRQETQYF | TGCAGCGTTGGAGCCTCCGCGACAGGGGGTCGGCAAGAGACCCAGTACTTC
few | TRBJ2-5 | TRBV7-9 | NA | CASSLGIWEQYF | TGTGCCAGCAGCTTAGGCATCTGGGAGCAGTACTTC
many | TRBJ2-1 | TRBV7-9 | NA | CASSLGVLGRSYNEQFF | TGTGCCAGCAGCTTGGGTGTTCTTGGGAGGTCCTACAATGAGCAGTTCTTC
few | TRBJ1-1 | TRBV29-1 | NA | CSVEERAGAYTEAFF | TGCAGCGTTGAAGAGCGAGCGGGGGCCTACACTGAAGCTTTCTTT
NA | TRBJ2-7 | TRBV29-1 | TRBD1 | CSVWTGRSDEQYF | TGCAGCGTGTGGACAGGGCGTTCCGACGAGCAGTACTTC
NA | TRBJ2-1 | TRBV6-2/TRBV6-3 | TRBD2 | CASSYRTSVYNEQFF | TGTGCCAGCAGTTACCGGACTAGCGTCTACAATGAGCAGTTCTTC
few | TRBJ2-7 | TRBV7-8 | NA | CASSLTPFGGRGDEQYF | TGTGCCAGCAGCTTAACGCCTTTTGGGGGGCGCGGCGACGAGCAGTACTTC
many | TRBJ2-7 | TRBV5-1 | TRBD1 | CASSPGTGGTYEQYF | TGCGCCAGCAGCCCCGGGACAGGGGGCACCTACGAGCAGTACTTC
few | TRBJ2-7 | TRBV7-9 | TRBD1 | CASSEDRGAGSYEQYF | TGTGCCAGCAGCGAAGACAGGGGGGCAGGGTCCTACGAGCAGTACTTC
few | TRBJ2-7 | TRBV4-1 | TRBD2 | CASSTSSGRPYEQYF | TGCGCCAGCAGCACCTCTAGCGGGAGACCCTACGAGCAGTACTTC
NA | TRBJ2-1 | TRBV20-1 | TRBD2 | CSAISGTSSSEEQFF | TGCAGTGCTATATCCGGGACTAGCTCATCAGAAGAGCAGTTCTTC
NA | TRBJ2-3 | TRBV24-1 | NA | CATSDPGPADTQYF | TGTGCCACCAGTGATCCCGGACCAGCTGATACGCAGTATTTT
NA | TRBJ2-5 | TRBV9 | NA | CASGLPRETQYF | TGTGCCAGCGGGCTCCCCAGGGAGACCCAGTACTTC
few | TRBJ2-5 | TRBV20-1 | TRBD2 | CSASMREKAETQYF | TGCAGTGCTAGTATGCGGGAGAAGGCGGAGACCCAGTACTTC
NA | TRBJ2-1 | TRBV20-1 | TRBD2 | CSARVEAGARDGRYNEQFF | TGCAGTGCTAGAGTCGAAGCGGGGGCTAGGGACGGTCGTTACAATGAGCAGTTCTTC
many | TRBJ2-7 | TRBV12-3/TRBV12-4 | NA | CASSLSSGPYYEQYF | TGTGCCAGCAGTTTATCCAGCGGGCCCTACTACGAGCAGTACTTC
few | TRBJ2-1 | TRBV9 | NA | CASSVGTTAQSSYNEQFF | TGTGCCAGCAGCGTAGGGACGACAGCCCAAAGCTCCTACAATGAGCAGTTCTTC
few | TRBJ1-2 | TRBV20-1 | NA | CSAPAANYGYTF | TGCAGTGCTCCCGCAGCTAACTATGGCTACACCTTC
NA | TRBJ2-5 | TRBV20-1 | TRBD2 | CSAIRPGTSQAQYF | TGCAGTGCCATCCGTCCCGGGACTAGCCAGGCCCAGTACTTC
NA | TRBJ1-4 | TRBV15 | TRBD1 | CATSKDRGQGEKLFF | TGTGCCACCAGCAAAGACAGGGGTCAGGGTGAAAAACTGTTTTTT
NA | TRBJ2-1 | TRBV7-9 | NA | CASSPDRGTSINEQFF | TGTGCCAGCAGCCCGGATAGGGGAACATCGATAAATGAGCAGTTCTTC
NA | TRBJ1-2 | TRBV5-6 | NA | CASSPGSGLDYGYTF | TGTGCCAGCAGCCCGGGGTCGGGGCTGGACTATGGCTACACCTTC
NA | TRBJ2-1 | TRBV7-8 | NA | CASSLEVARYNEQFF | TGTGCCAGCAGCTTAGAGGTAGCGCGGTACAATGAGCAGTTCTTC
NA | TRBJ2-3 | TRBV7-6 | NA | CASSLGGTPSTDTQYF | TGTGCCAGCAGCTTAGGGGGGACACCTAGCACAGATACGCAGTATTTT
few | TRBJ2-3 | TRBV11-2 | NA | CASSTRDIDTQYF | TGTGCCAGCAGCACCCGGGACATCGATACGCAGTATTTT
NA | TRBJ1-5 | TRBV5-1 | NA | CASSPTNGGDQPRHF | TGCGCCAGCAGCCCAACAAACGGGGGGGATCAGCCCCGGCATTTT
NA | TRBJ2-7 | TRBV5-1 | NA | CASSSWAGVSYEQYF | TGCGCCAGCAGCTCCTGGGCAGGGGTTAGTTACGAGCAGTACTTC
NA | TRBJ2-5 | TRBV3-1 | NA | CASSHGDRQETQYF | TGTGCCAGCAGCCACGGGGACCGACAAGAGACCCAGTACTTC
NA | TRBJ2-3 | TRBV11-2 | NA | CASSLGGYTDTQYF | TGTGCCAGCAGCTTAGGGGGGTACACAGATACGCAGTATTTT
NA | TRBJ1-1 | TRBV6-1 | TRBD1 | CASRPTGVNTEAFF | TGTGCCAGCAGGCCTACAGGGGTGAACACTGAAGCTTTCTTT
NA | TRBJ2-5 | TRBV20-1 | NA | CSGGPGETQYF | TGCAGTGGAGGGCCTGGGGAGACCCAGTACTTC
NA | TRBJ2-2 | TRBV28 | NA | CASSAARASSGELFF | TGTGCCAGCAGCGCCGCCCGGGCTAGCTCCGGGGAGCTGTTTTTT
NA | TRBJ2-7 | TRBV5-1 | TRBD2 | CASSWWEGPYEQYF | TGCGCCAGCAGCTGGTGGGAGGGCCCCTACGAGCAGTACTTC
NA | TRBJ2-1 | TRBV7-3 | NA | CASSVGGFNEQFF | TGTGCCAGCAGCGTAGGGGGGTTTAATGAGCAGTTCTTC
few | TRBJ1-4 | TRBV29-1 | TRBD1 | CSVLRDRDEKLFF | TGCAGCGTCCTGAGGGACAGGGATGAAAAACTGTTTTTT
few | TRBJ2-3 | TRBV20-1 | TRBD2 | CSASQTSGIGDTQYF | TGCAGTGCTAGTCAGACTAGCGGGATTGGGGATACGCAGTATTTT
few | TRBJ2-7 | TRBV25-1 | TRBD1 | CASSEQGVYEQYF | TGTGCCAGCAGTGAGCAGGGGGTCTACGAGCAGTACTTC
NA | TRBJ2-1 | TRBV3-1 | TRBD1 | CASRKTGNDEQFF | TGTGCCAGCAGAAAGACAGGGAACGATGAGCAGTTCTTC
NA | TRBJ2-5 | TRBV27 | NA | CASSLGRSKETQYF | TGTGCCAGCAGTCTGGGGCGATCCAAAGAGACCCAGTACTTC
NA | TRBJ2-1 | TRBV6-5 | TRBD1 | CASSLGTDHNEQFF | TGTGCCAGCAGTCTCGGGACAGACCACAATGAGCAGTTCTTC
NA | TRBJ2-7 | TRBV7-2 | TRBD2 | CASSHPGGIYEQYF | TGTGCCAGCAGCCACCCGGGGGGAATCTACGAGCAGTACTTC
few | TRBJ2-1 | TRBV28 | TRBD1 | CASSLRQGVRNEQFF | TGTGCCAGCAGTTTAAGACAGGGAGTAAGGAATGAGCAGTTCTTC
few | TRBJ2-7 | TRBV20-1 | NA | CSARLASSYEQYF | TGCAGTGCTAGACTTGCTAGCTCCTACGAGCAGTACTTC
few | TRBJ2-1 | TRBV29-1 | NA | CSVPNPAAGDEQFF | TGCAGCGTCCCGAACCCCGCGGCAGGGGATGAGCAGTTCTTC
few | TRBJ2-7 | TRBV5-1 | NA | CASSLNPRGGAEEQYF | TGCGCCAGCAGCTTGAACCCCAGGGGAGGGGCTGAAGAGCAGTACTTC
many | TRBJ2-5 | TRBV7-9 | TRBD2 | CASSLLELAGEPQYF | TGTGCCAGCAGCTTGTTAGAATTAGCGGGAGAGCCCCAGTACTTC
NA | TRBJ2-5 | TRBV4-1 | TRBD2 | CASSQPPAGVGETQYF | TGCGCCAGCAGCCAACCCCCAGCGGGAGTGGGAGAGACCCAGTACTTC
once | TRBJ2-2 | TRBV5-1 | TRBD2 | CASSLSTGTSGSKHTGELFF | TGCGCCAGCAGCCTATCAACCGGGACTAGCGGGAGCAAGCACACCGGGGAGCTGTTTTTT
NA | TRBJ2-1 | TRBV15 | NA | CATSRDRWNEQFF | TGTGCCACCAGCAGAGATAGGTGGAATGAGCAGTTCTTC
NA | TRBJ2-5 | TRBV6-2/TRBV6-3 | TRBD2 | CASSSLAGQETQYF | TGTGCCAGCAGTTCACTAGCGGGCCAAGAGACCCAGTACTTC
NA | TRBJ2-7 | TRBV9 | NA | CASSADSILYNEQYF | TGTGCCAGCAGCGCGGACAGCATCCTATACAATGAGCAGTACTTC
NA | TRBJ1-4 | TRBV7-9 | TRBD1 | CASSPRQGNEKLFF | TGTGCCAGCAGCCCACGACAGGGTAATGAAAAACTGTTTTTT
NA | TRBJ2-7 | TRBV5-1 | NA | CASSPRAGNYEQYF | TGCGCCAGCAGCCCCCGGGCAGGGAACTACGAGCAGTACTTC